A selection of T cell receptor beta chains follows, all from one sample in a study of blood T cells in healthy people across ages. MiXCR, applied by TCRdb to the 5' RACE reads, yields one record per CDR3 protein. The repertoire holds over 500,000 distinct CDR3 sequences, approximately 26% seen once, with 3% to 4% in the top ten. The same specimen was also included in a second study, on T cells of mothers and their children.

Sequenced input: blood. All receptors come from a boy under 10 years old in good health. Each CDR3 is given with its conserved first and last residue.

v_call: TRBV29-1; j_call: TRBJ2-7; cdr3_aa: CSVGMTSGPYEQYF
v_call: TRBV5-1; j_call: TRBJ2-7; cdr3_aa: CASSDGGGFSYEQYF
v_call: TRBV27; j_call: TRBJ1-2; cdr3_aa: CASALGGGYGYTF
v_call: TRBV9; j_call: TRBJ2-3; cdr3_aa: CASSGTSGGSTDTQYF
v_call: TRBV7-2; j_call: TRBJ1-1; cdr3_aa: CASSFQLNTEAFF
v_call: TRBV29-1; j_call: TRBJ1-1; cdr3_aa: CSVLFQGAFF
v_call: TRBV10-3; j_call: TRBJ2-3; cdr3_aa: CAISEGDPSTDTQYF
v_call: TRBV5-1; j_call: TRBJ2-5; cdr3_aa: CASSPSSSGETQYF
v_call: TRBV20-1; j_call: TRBJ1-5; cdr3_aa: CSAIQQPNQPQHF
v_call: TRBV11-3; j_call: TRBJ2-2; cdr3_aa: CASSLDGFNTGELFF
v_call: TRBV7-2; j_call: TRBJ1-4; cdr3_aa: CASRARQKGEKLFF
v_call: TRBV2; j_call: -; cdr3_aa: CAGGQSTYEQYF
v_call: TRBV5-1; j_call: -; cdr3_aa: CASSTLLAGEQYF
v_call: TRBV20-1; j_call: TRBJ2-7; cdr3_aa: CSARDGTGGIYEQYF
v_call: TRBV7-9; j_call: TRBJ2-3; cdr3_aa: CASCRANTDTQYF
v_call: TRBV9; j_call: TRBJ2-1; cdr3_aa: CASSATSGGAYNEQFF
v_call: TRBV3-1; j_call: TRBJ1-1; cdr3_aa: CASSQGRMNTEAFF
v_call: TRBV11-2; j_call: TRBJ1-1; cdr3_aa: CASSLDPSLNTEAFF
v_call: TRBV10-3; j_call: TRBJ2-7; cdr3_aa: CAISEGSGRLVEQYF
v_call: TRBV19; j_call: TRBJ1-5; cdr3_aa: CAGRTGGQPQHF
v_call: TRBV7-9; j_call: TRBJ2-5; cdr3_aa: CASSSRREYSGETQYF
v_call: TRBV4-1; j_call: TRBJ2-5; cdr3_aa: CASSQIGLAGLVQETQYF
v_call: TRBV20-1; j_call: TRBJ1-4; cdr3_aa: CSASDREVARNEKLFF
v_call: TRBV5-1; j_call: TRBJ2-5; cdr3_aa: CASSLPPGTSSLGETQYF
v_call: TRBV28; j_call: TRBJ1-4; cdr3_aa: CASSYRQTTNEKLFF
v_call: TRBV4-3; j_call: TRBJ1-1; cdr3_aa: CASSQFQDNTEAFF
v_call: TRBV6-5; j_call: TRBJ2-5; cdr3_aa: CASSYPNGAGETQYF
v_call: TRBV3-1; j_call: TRBJ2-7; cdr3_aa: CASSQAGKAHF
v_call: TRBV27; j_call: TRBJ1-2; cdr3_aa: CASGRTPMNYGYTF
v_call: TRBV5-1; j_call: TRBJ2-2; cdr3_aa: CASSFSGSGELFF
v_call: TRBV7-2; j_call: TRBJ2-3; cdr3_aa: CASLSGGWDTQYF
v_call: TRBV5-1; j_call: TRBJ1-1; cdr3_aa: CASSTDWGSTEAFF
v_call: TRBV7-2; j_call: TRBJ2-7; cdr3_aa: CASSLPSSGRFYEQYF
v_call: TRBV6-2/TRBV6-3; j_call: -; cdr3_aa: CASSYDLAGYNEQFF
v_call: TRBV10-3; j_call: TRBJ2-1; cdr3_aa: CAISESAAGTFHNEQFF
v_call: TRBV4-3; j_call: -; cdr3_aa: CASSQGLAVSYEQYF
v_call: TRBV20-1; j_call: TRBJ2-5; cdr3_aa: CSARYPGETQYF
v_call: TRBV7-9; j_call: TRBJ1-4; cdr3_aa: CASRPYRGRESEKLFF
v_call: TRBV29-1; j_call: TRBJ2-7; cdr3_aa: CSVEGYRGSDYEQYF
v_call: TRBV3-1; j_call: TRBJ2-7; cdr3_aa: CASSQGSGVEQYF
v_call: TRBV12-3/TRBV12-4; j_call: TRBJ2-2; cdr3_aa: CASSMTGTGELFF
v_call: TRBV27; j_call: TRBJ1-1; cdr3_aa: CASSTDRYPNTEAFF
v_call: TRBV7-2; j_call: TRBJ2-1; cdr3_aa: CASSPQGLLWGEQFF
v_call: TRBV30; j_call: TRBJ2-2; cdr3_aa: CAWSERGGWTGELFF
v_call: TRBV5-6; j_call: -; cdr3_aa: CASSPGLAGGDEQYF
v_call: TRBV7-2; j_call: -; cdr3_aa: CASSPTSGSKNEQFF
v_call: TRBV7-6; j_call: TRBJ1-4; cdr3_aa: CASSPLALQGGEKLFF
v_call: TRBV12-3/TRBV12-4; j_call: TRBJ2-3; cdr3_aa: CASSPAGDTQYF
v_call: TRBV2; j_call: TRBJ2-7; cdr3_aa: CAGRLRSSYEQYF
v_call: TRBV14; j_call: TRBJ2-4; cdr3_aa: CASSQVSGRFKNIQYF
v_call: TRBV24-1; j_call: TRBJ1-2; cdr3_aa: CTTSDLAPDRYGYTF
v_call: TRBV20-1; j_call: TRBJ2-5; cdr3_aa: CSARKRRWHQETQYF
v_call: TRBV7-8; j_call: TRBJ2-3; cdr3_aa: CASRLSSGTSDTQYF
v_call: TRBV7-2; j_call: TRBJ2-3; cdr3_aa: CASSPGQGRATYTQYF
v_call: TRBV4-3; j_call: TRBJ2-2; cdr3_aa: CASTPETSGRVTGALFF
v_call: TRBV7-9; j_call: TRBJ1-1; cdr3_aa: CASSLAPQNTEAFF
v_call: TRBV27; j_call: -; cdr3_aa: CASSFLTASGGIYEQYF
v_call: TRBV28; j_call: TRBJ2-5; cdr3_aa: CASPDHKETQYF